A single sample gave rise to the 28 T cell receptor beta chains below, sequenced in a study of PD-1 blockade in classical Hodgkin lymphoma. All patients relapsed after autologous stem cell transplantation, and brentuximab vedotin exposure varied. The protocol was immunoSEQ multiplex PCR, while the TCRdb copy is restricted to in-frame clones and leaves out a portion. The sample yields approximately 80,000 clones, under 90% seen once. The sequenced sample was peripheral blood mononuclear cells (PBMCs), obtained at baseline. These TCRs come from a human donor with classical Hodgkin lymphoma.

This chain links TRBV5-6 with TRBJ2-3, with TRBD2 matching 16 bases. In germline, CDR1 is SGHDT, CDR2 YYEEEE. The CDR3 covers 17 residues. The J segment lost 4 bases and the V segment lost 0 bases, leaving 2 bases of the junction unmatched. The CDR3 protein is CASSLVGTSGRADTQYF. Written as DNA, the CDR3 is TGTGCCAGCAGCTTGGTAGGGACTAGCGGGAGGGCAGATACGCAGTATTTT.

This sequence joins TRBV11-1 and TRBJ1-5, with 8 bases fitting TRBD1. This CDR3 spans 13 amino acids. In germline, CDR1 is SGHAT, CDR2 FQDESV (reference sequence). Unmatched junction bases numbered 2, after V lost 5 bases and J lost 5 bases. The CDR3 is CASSMTGDQPQHF. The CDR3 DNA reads TGTGCCAGCAGCATGACAGGGGATCAGCCCCAGCATTTT.

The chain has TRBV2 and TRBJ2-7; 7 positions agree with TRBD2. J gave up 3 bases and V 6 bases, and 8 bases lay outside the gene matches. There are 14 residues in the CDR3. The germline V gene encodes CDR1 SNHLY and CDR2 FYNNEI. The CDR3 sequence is CASRGLEGRYEQYF. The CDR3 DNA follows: TGTGCCAGCAGAGGACTAGAAGGTCGCTACGAGCAGTACTTC. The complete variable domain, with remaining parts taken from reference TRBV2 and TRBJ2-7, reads EPEVTQTPSHQVTQMGQEVILRCVPISNHLYFYWYRQILGQKVEFLVSFYNNEISEKSEIFDDQFSVERPDGSNFTLKIRSTKLEDSAMYFCASRGLEGRYEQYFGPGTRLTVT.

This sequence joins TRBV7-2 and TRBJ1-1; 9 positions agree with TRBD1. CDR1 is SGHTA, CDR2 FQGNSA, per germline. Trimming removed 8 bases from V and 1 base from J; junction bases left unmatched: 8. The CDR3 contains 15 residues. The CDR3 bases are TGTGCCAGCTTCGTGACAGGGGGGGAGAACACTGAAGCTTTCTTT. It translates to CASFVTGGENTEAFF.

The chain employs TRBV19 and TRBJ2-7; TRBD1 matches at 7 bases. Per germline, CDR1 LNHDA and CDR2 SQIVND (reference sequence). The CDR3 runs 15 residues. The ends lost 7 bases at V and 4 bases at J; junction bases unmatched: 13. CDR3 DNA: TGTGCCAGTACAGCGAGACAGGGTTCAGGTTACGAGCAGTACTTC. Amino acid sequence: CASTARQGSGYEQYF.

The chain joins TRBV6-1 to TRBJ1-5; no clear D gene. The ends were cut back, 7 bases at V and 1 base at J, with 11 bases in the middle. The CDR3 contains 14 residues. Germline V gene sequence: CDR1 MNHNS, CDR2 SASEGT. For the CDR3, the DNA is TGTGCCAGCAAAGTTGAACGGAGCAATCAGCCCCAGCATTTT. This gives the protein CASKVERSNQPQHF.

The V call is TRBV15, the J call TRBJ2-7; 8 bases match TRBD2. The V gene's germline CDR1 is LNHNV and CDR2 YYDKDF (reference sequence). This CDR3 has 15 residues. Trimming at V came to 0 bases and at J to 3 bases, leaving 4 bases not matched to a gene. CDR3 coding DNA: TGTGCCACCAGCAGAGATAAGGCGGGAGGCTACGAGCAGTACTTC. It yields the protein CATSRDKAGGYEQYF. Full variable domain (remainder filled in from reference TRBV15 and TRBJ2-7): DAMVIQNPRYQVTQFGKPVTLSCSQTLNHNVMYWYQQKSSQAPKLLFHYYDKDFNNEADTPDNFQSRRPNTSFCFLDIRSPGLGDTAMYLCATSRDKAGGYEQYFGPGTRLTVT.

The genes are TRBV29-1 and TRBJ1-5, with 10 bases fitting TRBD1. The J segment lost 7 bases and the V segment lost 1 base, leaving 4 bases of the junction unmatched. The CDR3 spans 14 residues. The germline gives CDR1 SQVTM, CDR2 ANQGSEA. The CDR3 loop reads CSVEVGQGKQPQHF. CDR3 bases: TGCAGCGTTGAAGTGGGACAGGGGAAGCAGCCCCAGCATTTT.

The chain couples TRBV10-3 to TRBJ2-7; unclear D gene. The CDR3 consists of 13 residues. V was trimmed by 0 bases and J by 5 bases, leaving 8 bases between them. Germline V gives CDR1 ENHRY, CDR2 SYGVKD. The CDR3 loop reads CAISESPVDEQYF. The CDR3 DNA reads TGTGCCATCAGTGAGTCCCCGGTCGACGAGCAGTACTTC.

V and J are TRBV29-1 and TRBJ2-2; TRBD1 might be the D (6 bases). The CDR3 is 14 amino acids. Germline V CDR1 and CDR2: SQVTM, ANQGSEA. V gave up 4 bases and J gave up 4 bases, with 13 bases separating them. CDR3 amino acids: CSVARTAITGELFF. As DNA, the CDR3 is TGCAGCGTTGCTAGGACAGCTATCACCGGGGAGCTGTTTTTT.

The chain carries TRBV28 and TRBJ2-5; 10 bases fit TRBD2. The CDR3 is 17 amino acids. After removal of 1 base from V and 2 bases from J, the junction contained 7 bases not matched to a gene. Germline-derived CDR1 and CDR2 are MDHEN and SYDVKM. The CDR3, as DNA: TGTGCCAGCAGTTTATCGCAAGCGGGAGGGTGGCAAGAGACCCAGTACTTC. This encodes CASSLSQAGGWQETQYF.

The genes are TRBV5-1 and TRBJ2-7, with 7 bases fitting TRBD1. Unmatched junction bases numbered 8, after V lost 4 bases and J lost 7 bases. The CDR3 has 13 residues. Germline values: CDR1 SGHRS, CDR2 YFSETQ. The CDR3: CASSHDRVYEQYF. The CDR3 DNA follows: TGCGCCAGCAGCCACGACAGGGTATATGAGCAGTACTTC.

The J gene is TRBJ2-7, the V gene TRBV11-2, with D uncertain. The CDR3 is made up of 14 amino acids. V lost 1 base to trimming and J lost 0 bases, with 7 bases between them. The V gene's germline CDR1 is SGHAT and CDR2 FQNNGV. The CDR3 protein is CASSLGLSSYEQYF. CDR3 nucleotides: TGTGCCAGCAGCTTAGGACTGAGCTCCTACGAGCAGTACTTC.

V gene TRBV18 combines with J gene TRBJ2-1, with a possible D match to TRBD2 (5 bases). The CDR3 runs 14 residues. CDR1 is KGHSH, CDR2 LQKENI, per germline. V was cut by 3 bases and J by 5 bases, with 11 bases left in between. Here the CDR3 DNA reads TGTGCCAGCTCACCGCCACTAGATAACAATGAGCAGTTCTTC. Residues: CASSPPLDNNEQFF. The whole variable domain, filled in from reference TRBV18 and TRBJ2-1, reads NAGVMQNPRHLVRRRGQEARLRCSPMKGHSHVYWYRQLPEEGLKFMVYLQKENIIDESGMPKERFSAEFPKEGPSILRIQQVVRGDSAAYFCASSPPLDNNEQFFGPGTRLTVL.

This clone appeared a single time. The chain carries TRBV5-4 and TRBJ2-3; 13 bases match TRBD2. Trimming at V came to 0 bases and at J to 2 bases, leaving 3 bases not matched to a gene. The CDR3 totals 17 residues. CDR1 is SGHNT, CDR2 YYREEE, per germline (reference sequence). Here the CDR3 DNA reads TGTGCCAGCAGCTTGGGGACTAGCGGGAGAGTCACAGATACGCAGTATTTT. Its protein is CASSLGTSGRVTDTQYF.

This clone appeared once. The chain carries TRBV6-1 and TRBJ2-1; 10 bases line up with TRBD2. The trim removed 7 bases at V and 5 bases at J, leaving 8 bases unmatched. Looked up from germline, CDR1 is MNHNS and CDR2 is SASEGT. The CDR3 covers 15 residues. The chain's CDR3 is CASNLLAGTNNEQFF. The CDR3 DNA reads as TGTGCCAGCAACTTACTAGCGGGGACTAACAATGAGCAGTTCTTC.

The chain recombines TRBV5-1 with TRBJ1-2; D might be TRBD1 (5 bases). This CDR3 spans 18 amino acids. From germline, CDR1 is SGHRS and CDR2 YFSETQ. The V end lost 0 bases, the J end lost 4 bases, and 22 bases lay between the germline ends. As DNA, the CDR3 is TGCGCCAGCAGCTTGGCTTCGGGACCGACCGCTATTGGCTATGGCTACACCTTC. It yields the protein CASSLASGPTAIGYGYTF.

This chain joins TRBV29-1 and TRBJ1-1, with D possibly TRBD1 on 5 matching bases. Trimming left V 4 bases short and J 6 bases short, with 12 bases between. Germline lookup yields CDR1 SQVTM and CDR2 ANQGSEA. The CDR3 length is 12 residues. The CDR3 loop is CSVGRGVAEAFF. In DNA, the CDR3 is TGCAGCGTTGGGAGGGGCGTCGCTGAAGCTTTCTTT.

This chain's CDR3 is CASSPFTPPGNTIYF. CDR3 coding DNA: TGTGCCAGCAGCCCCTTCACCCCGCCTGGAAACACCATATATTTT. The chain recombines TRBV7-2 with TRBJ1-3; D is uncertain. V lost 5 bases, J lost 2 bases, and 13 bases lay in between. Germline V lookup: CDR1 SGHTA, CDR2 FQGNSA. The CDR3 has 15 amino acids. Combining the CDR3 with reference TRBV7-2 and TRBJ1-3 gives the whole variable domain GAGVSQSPSNKVTEKGKDVELRCDPISGHTALYWYRQSLGQGLEFLIYFQGNSAPDKSGLPSDRFSAERTGGSVSTLTIQRTQQEDSAVYLCASSPFTPPGNTIYFGEGSWLTVV.

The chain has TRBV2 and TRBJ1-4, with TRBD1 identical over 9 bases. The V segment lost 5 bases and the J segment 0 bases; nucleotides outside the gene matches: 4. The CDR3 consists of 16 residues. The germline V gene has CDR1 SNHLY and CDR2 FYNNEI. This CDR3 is CASSSQGAATNEKLFF. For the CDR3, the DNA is TGTGCCAGCAGTTCACAGGGGGCCGCAACTAATGAAAAACTGTTTTTT.

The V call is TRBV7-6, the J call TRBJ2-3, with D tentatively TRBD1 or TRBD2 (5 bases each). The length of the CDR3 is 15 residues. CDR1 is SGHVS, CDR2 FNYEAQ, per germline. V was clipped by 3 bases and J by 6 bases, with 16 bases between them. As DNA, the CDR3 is TGTGCCAGCAGCTTGGACGGGGCTTGGGGGGATACGCAGTATTTT. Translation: CASSLDGAWGDTQYF.

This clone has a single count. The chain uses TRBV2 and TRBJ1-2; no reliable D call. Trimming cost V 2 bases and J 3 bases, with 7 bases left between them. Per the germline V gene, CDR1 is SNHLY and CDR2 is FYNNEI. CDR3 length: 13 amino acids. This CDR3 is CASSERVDYGYTF. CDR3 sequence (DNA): TGTGCCAGCAGTGAAAGGGTCGACTATGGCTACACCTTC.

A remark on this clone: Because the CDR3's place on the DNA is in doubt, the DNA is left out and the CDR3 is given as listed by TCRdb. The CDR3: CVRSLAFGQGAESSYEQYF. The V call is TRBV7-5, the J call TRBJ2-7; the table's D call, TRBD1, has no DNA check behind it. TRBV7-5 is shown as a pseudogene. The CDR3 length is 19 residues, termini included.

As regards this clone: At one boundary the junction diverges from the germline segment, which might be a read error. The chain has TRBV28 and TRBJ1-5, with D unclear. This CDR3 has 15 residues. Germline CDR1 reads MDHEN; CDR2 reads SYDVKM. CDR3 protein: CANSFPSPNHQPQHF. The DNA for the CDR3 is TGTGCCAACAGTTTCCCGTCTCCCAATCATCAGCCCCAGCATTTT.

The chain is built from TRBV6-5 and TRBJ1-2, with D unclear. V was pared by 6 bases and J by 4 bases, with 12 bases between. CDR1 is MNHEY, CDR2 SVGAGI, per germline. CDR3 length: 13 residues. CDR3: CASRELGGYGYTF. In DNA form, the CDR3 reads TGTGCCAGCAGGGAGTTAGGAGGCTATGGCTACACCTTC.

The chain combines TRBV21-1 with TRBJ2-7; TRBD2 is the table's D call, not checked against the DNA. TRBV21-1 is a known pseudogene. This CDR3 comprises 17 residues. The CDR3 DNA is TGTGCCAGCAGCAAAAGGCTCCCAGACGGGAGCTCCTACGAGCAGTACTTC. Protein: CASSKRLPDGSSYEQYF.

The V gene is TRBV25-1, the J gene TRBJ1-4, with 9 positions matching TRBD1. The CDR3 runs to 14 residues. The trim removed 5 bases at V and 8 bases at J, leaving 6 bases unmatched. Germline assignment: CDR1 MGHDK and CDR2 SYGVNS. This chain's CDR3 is CASSFGGTGEKLFF. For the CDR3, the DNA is TGTGCCAGCAGTTTTGGTGGGACAGGGGAAAAACTGTTTTTT.

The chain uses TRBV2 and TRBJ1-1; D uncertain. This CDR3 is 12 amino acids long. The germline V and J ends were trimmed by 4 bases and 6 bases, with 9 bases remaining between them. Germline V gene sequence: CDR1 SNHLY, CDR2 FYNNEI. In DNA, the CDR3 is TGTGCCAGCAGTGCCACCTCTTCTGAAGCTTTCTTT. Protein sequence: CASSATSSEAFF. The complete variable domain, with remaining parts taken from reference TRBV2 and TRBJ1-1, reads EPEVTQTPSHQVTQMGQEVILRCVPISNHLYFYWYRQILGQKVEFLVSFYNNEISEKSEIFDDQFSVERPDGSNFTLKIRSTKLEDSAMYFCASSATSSEAFFGQGTRLTVV.